The clone carrying this T cell receptor (beta chain) was seen a few times. Its antigen remains unknown. These data come from a study of cytomegalovirus exposure and HLA in healthy donors. Across the study: According to later analysis, the same platform produced the roughly 130 validation and under 750 first-cohort repertoires.

Profiling relied on immunoSEQ multiplex PCR, and the TCRdb table lists in-frame clones only, not all of them. In the table there are 71,000 or so clones, less than 95% of which are singletons. CDR1 and CDR2 from the germline V gene are MNHNS and SASEGT. The CDR3 has 16 residues. Germline trimming cut 1 base from V and 6 bases from J; bases unmatched to any gene: 9. Study conclusions and caveats: According to reports, the classifier identified cytomegalovirus status with high specificity and sensitivity. The study flagged 150 to 200 TCR beta chains as cytomegalovirus-associated. Three chains tied to CMV proved CMV antigen-specific in vitro.

This sequence was found in a young woman in good health and CMV-seropositive. Sequenced input: PBMCs. This rearrangement joins TRBV6-1 to TRBJ2-7; 10 bases match TRBD1. The CDR3 nucleotides read TGTGCCAGCAGTGAAGGGACAGGGGGGTTCAGGTTCGAGCAGTACTTC. It translates to CASSEGTGGFRFEQYF.